This TCR beta chain was captured in a study of CD4 T cells in relation to SARS-CoV-2 and coronaviruses. For the study at large: Shared crossreactive spike epitopes were mapped to their HLA restriction. The study, taken as a whole, reports: Crossreactive clones expanded significantly less to SARS-CoV-2 than monoreactive clones.

Method: immunoSEQ multiplex PCR; TCRdb's copy keeps in-frame clones and lacks some. The sample lists roughly 60,000 clones; 94% were seen once. This clone showed up just once. Its antigen is as yet unknown. Before the COVID-19 pandemic, during about 2011-2018, CD4+ T cells were taken from unexposed donors. The V and J ends lost 7 bases and 1 base, in that order; junction bases with no gene match: 9. CDR1 is MNHEY and CDR2 is SMNVEV in the germline V gene (reference sequence). The CDR3 consists of 15 residues. This clonotype was obtained from a human donor in good health. J is TRBJ2-7 and V is TRBV27; TRBD1 aligns across 8 bases. Sequenced sample: naive CD4+ T cells from PBMCs. Subset reported: naive CD4+ T cells isolated by negative enrichment. CDR3 sequence (DNA): TGTGCCAGCACCCTAGCAGGGGGCCCTTCCTACGAGCAGTACTTC. Translated: CASTLAGGPSYEQYF.